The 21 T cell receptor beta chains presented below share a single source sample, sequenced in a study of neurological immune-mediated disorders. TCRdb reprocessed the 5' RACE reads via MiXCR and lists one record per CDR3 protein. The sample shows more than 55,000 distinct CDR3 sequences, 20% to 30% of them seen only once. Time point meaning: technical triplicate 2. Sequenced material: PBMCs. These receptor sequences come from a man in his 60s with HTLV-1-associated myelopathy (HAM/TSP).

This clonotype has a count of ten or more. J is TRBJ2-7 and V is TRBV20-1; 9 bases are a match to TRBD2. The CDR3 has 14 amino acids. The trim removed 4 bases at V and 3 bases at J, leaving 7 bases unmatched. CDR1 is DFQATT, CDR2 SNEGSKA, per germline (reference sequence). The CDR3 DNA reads TGCAGTGCTAAGTCAGGTAGCGGGAGCTACGAGCAGTACTTC. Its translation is CSAKSGSGSYEQYF.

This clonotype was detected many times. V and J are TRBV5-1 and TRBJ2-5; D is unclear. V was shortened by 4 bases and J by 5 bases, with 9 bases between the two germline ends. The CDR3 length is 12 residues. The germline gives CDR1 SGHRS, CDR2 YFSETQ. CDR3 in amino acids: CASSLPEETQYF. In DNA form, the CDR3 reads TGCGCCAGCAGCCTCCCAGAGGAGACCCAGTACTTC.

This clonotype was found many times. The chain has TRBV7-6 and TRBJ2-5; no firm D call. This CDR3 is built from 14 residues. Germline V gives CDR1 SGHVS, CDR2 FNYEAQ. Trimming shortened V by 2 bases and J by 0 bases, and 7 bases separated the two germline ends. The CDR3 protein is CASSLPKNQETQYF. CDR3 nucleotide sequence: TGTGCCAGCAGCTTACCCAAAAACCAAGAGACCCAGTACTTC.

CDR3 DNA sequence: TGTGCCAGCCGGCAGCCCCATTACGAGCAGTACTTC. Protein: CASRQPHYEQYF. V is TRBV7-2 and J is TRBJ2-7; D ambiguous. This CDR3 contains 12 residues. Germline V gives CDR1 SGHTA, CDR2 FQGNSA. Trimming removed 8 bases from V and 4 bases from J, with 12 bases in between.

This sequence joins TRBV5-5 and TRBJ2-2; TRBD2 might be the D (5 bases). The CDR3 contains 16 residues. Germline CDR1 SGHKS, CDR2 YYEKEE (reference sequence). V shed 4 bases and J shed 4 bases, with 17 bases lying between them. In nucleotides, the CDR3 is TGTGCCAGCAGCCCGGGATCCGGCGGTGGCACCGGGGAGCTGTTTTTT. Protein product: CASSPGSGGGTGELFF.

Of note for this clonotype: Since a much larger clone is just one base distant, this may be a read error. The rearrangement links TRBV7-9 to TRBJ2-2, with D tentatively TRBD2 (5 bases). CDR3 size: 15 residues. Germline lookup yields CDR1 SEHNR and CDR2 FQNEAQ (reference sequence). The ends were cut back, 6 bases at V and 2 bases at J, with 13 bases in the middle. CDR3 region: CASRLGLINTGELFF. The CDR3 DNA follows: TGTGCCAGCAGACTTGGACTGATTAACACCGGGGAGCTGTTTTTT.

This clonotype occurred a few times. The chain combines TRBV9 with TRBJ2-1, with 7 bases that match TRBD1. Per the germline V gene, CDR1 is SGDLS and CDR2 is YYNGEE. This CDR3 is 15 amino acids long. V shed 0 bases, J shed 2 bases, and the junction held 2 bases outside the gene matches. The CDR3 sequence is CASSVAGGTYNEQFF. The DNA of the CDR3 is TGTGCCAGCAGCGTAGCAGGGGGTACCTACAATGAGCAGTTCTTC.

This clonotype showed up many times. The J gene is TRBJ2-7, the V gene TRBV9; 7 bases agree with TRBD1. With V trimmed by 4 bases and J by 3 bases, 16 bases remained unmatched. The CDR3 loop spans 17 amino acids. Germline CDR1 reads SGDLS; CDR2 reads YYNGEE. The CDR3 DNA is TGTGCCAGCAGCCGTAGCAAGGGGGCCGGACCCTACTACGAGCAGTACTTC. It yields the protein CASSRSKGAGPYYEQYF.

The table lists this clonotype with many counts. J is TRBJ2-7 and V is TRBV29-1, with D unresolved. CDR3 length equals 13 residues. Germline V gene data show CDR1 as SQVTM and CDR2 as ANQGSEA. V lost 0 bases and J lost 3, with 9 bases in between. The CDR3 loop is CSVEDFPNYEQYF. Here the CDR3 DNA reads TGCAGCGTTGAAGATTTCCCCAACTACGAGCAGTACTTC.

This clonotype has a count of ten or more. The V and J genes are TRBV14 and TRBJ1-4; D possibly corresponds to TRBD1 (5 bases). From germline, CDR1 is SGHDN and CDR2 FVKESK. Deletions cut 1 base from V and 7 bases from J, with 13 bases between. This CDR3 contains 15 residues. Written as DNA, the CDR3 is TGTGCCAGCAGCCAAGGCCGCCGGGGCGGTGAAAAACTGTTTTTT. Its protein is CASSQGRRGGEKLFF.

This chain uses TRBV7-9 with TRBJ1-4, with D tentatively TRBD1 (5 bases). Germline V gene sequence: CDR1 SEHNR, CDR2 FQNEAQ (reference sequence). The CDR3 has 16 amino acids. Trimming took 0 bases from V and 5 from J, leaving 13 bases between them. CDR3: CASSLAQGGRNEKLFF. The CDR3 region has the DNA TGTGCCAGCAGCTTAGCTCAGGGAGGCCGCAATGAAAAACTGTTTTTT.

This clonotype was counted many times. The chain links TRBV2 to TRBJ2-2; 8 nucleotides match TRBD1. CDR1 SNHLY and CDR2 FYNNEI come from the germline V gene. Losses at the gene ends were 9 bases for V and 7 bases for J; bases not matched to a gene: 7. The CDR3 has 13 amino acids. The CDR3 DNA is TGTGCCAGGAAGGACAGGGATGGCGGGGAGCTGTTTTTT. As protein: CARKDRDGGELFF.

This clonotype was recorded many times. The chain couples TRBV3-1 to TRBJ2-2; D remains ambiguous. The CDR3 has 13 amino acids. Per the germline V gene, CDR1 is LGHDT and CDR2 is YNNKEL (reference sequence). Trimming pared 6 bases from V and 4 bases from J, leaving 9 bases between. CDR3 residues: CASRPLTTGELFF. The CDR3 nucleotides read TGTGCCAGCAGGCCCTTGACCACCGGGGAGCTGTTTTTT.

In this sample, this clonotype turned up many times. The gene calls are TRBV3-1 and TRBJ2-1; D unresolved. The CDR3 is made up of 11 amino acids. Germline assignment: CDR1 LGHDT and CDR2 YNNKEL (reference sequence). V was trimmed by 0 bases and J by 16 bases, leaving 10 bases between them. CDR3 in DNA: TGTGCCAGCAGCCAAGAGGGTCATTCATTCTTC. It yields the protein CASSQEGHSFF.

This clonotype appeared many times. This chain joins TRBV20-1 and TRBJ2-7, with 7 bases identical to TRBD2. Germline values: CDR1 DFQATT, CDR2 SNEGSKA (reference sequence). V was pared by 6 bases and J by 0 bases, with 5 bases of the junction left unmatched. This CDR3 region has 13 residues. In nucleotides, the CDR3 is TGCAGTGCCCCCACTAGCGCCTCCTACGAGCAGTACTTC. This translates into CSAPTSASYEQYF.

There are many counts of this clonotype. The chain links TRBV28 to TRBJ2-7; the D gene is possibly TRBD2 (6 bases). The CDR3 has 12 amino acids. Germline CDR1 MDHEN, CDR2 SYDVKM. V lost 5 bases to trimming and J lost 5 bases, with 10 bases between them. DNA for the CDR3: TGTGCCAGCAGTCCCCCGGGAGACGAGCAGTACTTC. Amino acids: CASSPPGDEQYF.

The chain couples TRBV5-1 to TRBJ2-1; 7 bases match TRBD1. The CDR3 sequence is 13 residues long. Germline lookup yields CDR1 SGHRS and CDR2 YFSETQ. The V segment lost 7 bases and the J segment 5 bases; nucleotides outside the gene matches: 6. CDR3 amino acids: CASGEGADNEQFF. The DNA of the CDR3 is TGCGCCAGCGGCGAGGGGGCAGACAATGAGCAGTTCTTC.

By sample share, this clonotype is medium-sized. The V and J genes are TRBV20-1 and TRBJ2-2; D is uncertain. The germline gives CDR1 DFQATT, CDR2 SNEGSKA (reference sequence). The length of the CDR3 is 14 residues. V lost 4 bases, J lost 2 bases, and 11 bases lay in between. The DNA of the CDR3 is TGCAGTGCTACCCCAGCCCGTAACACCGGGGAGCTGTTTTTT. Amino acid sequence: CSATPARNTGELFF.

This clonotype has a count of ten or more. CDR3 DNA: TGCGCCAGCAGCTTGGGCGGACGGGGCATGGATTCACCCCTCCACTTT. Amino acid sequence: CASSLGGRGMDSPLHF. V and J are TRBV5-1 and TRBJ1-6; the D gene is possibly TRBD1 (5 bases). This CDR3 comprises 16 residues. The V gene's germline CDR1 is SGHRS and CDR2 YFSETQ. The V end was cut by 0 bases, the J end by 8 bases, with 15 bases between.

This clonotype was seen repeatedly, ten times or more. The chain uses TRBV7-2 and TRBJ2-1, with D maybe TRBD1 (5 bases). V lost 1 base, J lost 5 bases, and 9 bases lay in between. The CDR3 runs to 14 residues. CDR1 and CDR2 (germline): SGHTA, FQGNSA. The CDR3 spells CASSLEATDNEQFF. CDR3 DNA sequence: TGTGCCAGCAGCTTAGAGGCGACAGACAATGAGCAGTTCTTC.

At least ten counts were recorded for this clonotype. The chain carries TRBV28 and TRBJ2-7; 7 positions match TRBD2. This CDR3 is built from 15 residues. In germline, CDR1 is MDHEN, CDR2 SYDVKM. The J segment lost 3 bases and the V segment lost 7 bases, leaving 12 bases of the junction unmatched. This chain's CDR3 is CASTPVGGVIYEQYF. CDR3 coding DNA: TGTGCCAGCACCCCCGTTGGGGGGGTAATCTACGAGCAGTACTTC.